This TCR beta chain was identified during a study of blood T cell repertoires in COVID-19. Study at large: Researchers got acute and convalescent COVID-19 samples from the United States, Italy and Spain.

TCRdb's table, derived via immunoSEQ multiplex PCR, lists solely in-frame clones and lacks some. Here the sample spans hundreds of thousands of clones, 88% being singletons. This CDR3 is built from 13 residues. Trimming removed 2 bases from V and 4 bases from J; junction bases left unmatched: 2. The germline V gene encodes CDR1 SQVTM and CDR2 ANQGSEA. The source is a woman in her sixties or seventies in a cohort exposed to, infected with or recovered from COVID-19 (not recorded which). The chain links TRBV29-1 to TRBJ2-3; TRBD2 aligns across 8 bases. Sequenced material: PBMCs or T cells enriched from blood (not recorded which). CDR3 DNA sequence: TGCAGCGTTGAAAGGACTAGCCCAGATACGCAGTATTTT. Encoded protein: CSVERTSPDTQYF.